What follows are 20 T cell receptor beta chains derived from one specimen sequenced in a study of response to subunit inactivated influenza vaccine. A single record per CDR3 protein comes from TCRdb applying MiXCR to the RT-PCR reads. The table lists over 150,000 distinct CDR3 sequences, 11% of them singletons. The specimen was non-naive T cells sorted from PBMCs, collected 45 days after vaccination. These TCRs come from a man aged 50 or older who received an inactivated influenza vaccine.

This clonotype was picked up a small number of times. The chain employs TRBV7-9 and TRBJ2-1; TRBD1 matches at 7 bases. This CDR3 is 15 amino acids long. Germline CDR1 is SEHNR and CDR2 is FQNEAQ (reference sequence). J was trimmed by 0 bases and V by 6 bases; bases with no gene match: 5. CDR3 in amino acids: CASSQRDSSYNEQFF. The CDR3 coding sequence is TGTGCCAGCAGTCAGAGGGACAGCTCCTACAATGAGCAGTTCTTC.

This clonotype was detected only a few times. V is TRBV3-1 and J is TRBJ2-1; TRBD2 is a possible D gene (5 bases). V was clipped by 5 bases and J by 9 bases, with 17 bases between them. Looked up from germline, CDR1 is LGHDT and CDR2 is YNNKEL (reference sequence). CDR3 size: 14 residues. In DNA form, the CDR3 reads TGTGCCAGCAGCGAAACTAGAATAACGTCTGAGCAGTTCTTC. Translation gives CASSETRITSEQFF.

This clonotype was recorded many times. This chain joins TRBV11-3 and TRBJ2-3; 7 bases fit TRBD1. Germline V gene data show CDR1 as SGHNT and CDR2 as YENEEA. This CDR3 comprises 15 residues. V dropped 5 bases and J dropped 1; count of bases not matched to a gene: 6. This chain's CDR3 is CASSRSGTGTDTQYF. For the CDR3, the DNA is TGTGCCAGCAGCCGATCCGGGACAGGCACAGATACGCAGTATTTT.

V gene TRBV20-1 combines with J gene TRBJ2-1, with 7 bases fitting TRBD2. J lost 0 bases, V lost 6 bases, and 17 bases had no gene match. This CDR3 comprises 18 residues. The V gene's germline CDR1 is DFQATT and CDR2 SNEGSKA (reference sequence). DNA of the CDR3: TGCAGTGCAACGGGGGGTTCTACCTACGTAAGCTCCTACAATGAGCAGTTCTTC. Residues: CSATGGSTYVSSYNEQFF.

This clonotype was seen only a few times. The V gene is TRBV28, the J gene TRBJ2-2, with a possible D match to TRBD1 (5 bases). The CDR3 runs 14 residues. V was trimmed by 5 bases and J by 1 base, leaving 8 bases between them. Looked up from germline, CDR1 is MDHEN and CDR2 is SYDVKM. In DNA form, the CDR3 reads TGTGCCAGCAGTACAGGCTTGAACACCGGGGAGCTGTTTTTT. It encodes CASSTGLNTGELFF. The variable domain in full, with the rest retrieved from reference TRBV28 and TRBJ2-2, is DVKVTQSSRYLVKRTGEKVFLECVQDMDHENMFWYRQDPGLGLRLIYFSYDVKMKEKGDIPEGYSVSREKKERFSLILESASTNQTSMYLCASSTGLNTGELFFGEGSRLTVL.

This chain uses TRBV18 with TRBJ2-1; weak D call: TRBD1 (6 bases). V lost 0 bases and J 8 bases, leaving 14 bases between the germline ends. CDR3 length equals 15 residues. The germline V gene has CDR1 KGHSH and CDR2 LQKENI. CDR3 sequence: CASSPPRSGGDEQFF. For the CDR3, the DNA is TGTGCCAGCTCACCACCGAGGAGTGGGGGCGATGAGCAGTTCTTC.

V is TRBV20-1 and J is TRBJ2-1; 10 bases align to TRBD2. This CDR3 region has 16 residues. Losses at the gene ends were 8 bases for V and 0 bases for J; bases not matched to a gene: 10. Germline V lookup: CDR1 DFQATT, CDR2 SNEGSKA (reference sequence). The CDR3, as DNA: TGCAGTACCCTGGGACTAGCGAGGAGCTCCTACAATGAGCAGTTCTTC. It translates to CSTLGLARSSYNEQFF.

This clonotype was seen a few times. The V call is TRBV5-5, the J call TRBJ1-4; perhaps TRBD1 as D (5 bases). Germline V gives CDR1 SGHKS, CDR2 YYEKEE (reference sequence). Trimming shortened V by 4 bases and J by 8 bases, and 15 bases separated the two germline ends. The CDR3 is 14 amino acids. The CDR3 coding sequence is TGTGCCAGCAGCGCGCCGACAGCTTCGGAAAAACTGTTTTTT. It encodes CASSAPTASEKLFF.

Only a few counts were recorded for this clonotype. The chain is built from TRBV19 and TRBJ1-5; D ambiguous. V shed 3 bases and J shed 6 bases, with 9 bases lying between them. This CDR3 is 13 amino acids long. CDR1 is LNHDA, CDR2 SQIVND, per germline (reference sequence). CDR3 bases: TGTGCCAGTAGTATGGGCCAGCTTCAGCCCCAGCATTTT. Amino acid sequence: CASSMGQLQPQHF.

This clonotype occurred a few times. The chain uses TRBV5-1 and TRBJ2-7; D gene ambiguous. Germline loops: CDR1 SGHRS, CDR2 YFSETQ. The CDR3 is made up of 14 amino acids. The V and J ends lost 0 bases and 5 bases respectively, with 12 bases between them. CDR3 amino acids: CASSLEVPGDEQYF. In DNA, the CDR3 is TGCGCCAGCAGCTTGGAGGTCCCCGGCGACGAGCAGTACTTC.

The V and J genes are TRBV20-1 and TRBJ2-5, with 8 bases fitting TRBD1. J lost 7 bases, V lost 4 bases, and 8 bases had no gene match. Germline CDR1 DFQATT, CDR2 SNEGSKA (reference sequence). There are 13 residues in the CDR3. The CDR3 protein is CSAKVTGEATQYF. The CDR3 DNA sequence: TGCAGTGCTAAAGTGACAGGGGAGGCGACCCAGTACTTC.

This clonotype was recorded a few times. CDR3 DNA: TGCGCCAGCAGCTTGGGCGCGGCGGGGTCTAGCACAGATACGCAGTATTTT. Translating it yields CASSLGAAGSSTDTQYF. J is TRBJ2-3 and V is TRBV5-1, with D perhaps TRBD2 (6 bases). CDR1 and CDR2 (germline): SGHRS, YFSETQ. This CDR3 is 17 amino acids long. V was cut by 0 bases and J by 0 bases, with 14 bases left in between.

CDR3 protein: CASSPEGKGVYGYTF. CDR3 DNA sequence: TGTGCCAGCAGTCCTGAAGGGAAAGGGGTCTATGGCTACACCTTC. V gene TRBV6-1 combines with J gene TRBJ1-2; tentatively, D is TRBD1 (5 bases). With 5 bases removed from V and 4 bases from J, the gap between germline ends came to 17 bases. The CDR3 covers 15 residues. Germline values: CDR1 MNHNS, CDR2 SASEGT.

This clonotype occurred many times. The chain recombines TRBV12-3 or TRBV12-4 with TRBJ1-2; the D is unclear. This CDR3 is 14 amino acids long. V was clipped by 5 bases and J by 4 bases, with 14 bases between them. The CDR3 sequence is CASSPSSGPYGYTF. The CDR3 DNA reads as TGTGCCAGCAGTCCCAGTTCAGGTCCCTATGGCTACACCTTC.

This clonotype was counted a few times. The gene calls are TRBV9 and TRBJ2-1, with 9 nucleotides matching TRBD2. The length of the CDR3 is 16 residues. Germline V gene sequence: CDR1 SGDLS, CDR2 YYNGEE. V shed 0 bases and J 4 bases; nucleotides not matched to a gene: 5. CDR3 region: CASSVVGTSRYNEQFF. In DNA, the CDR3 is TGTGCCAGCAGCGTAGTAGGGACTAGCAGGTACAATGAGCAGTTCTTC. Full variable domain (rest looked up from reference TRBV9 and TRBJ2-1): DSGVTQTPKHLITATGQRVTLRCSPRSGDLSVYWYQQSLDQGLQFLIQYYNGEERAKGNILERFSAQQFPDLHSELNLSSLELGDSALYFCASSVVGTSRYNEQFFGPGTRLTVL.

This clonotype occurred many times. This sequence joins TRBV7-2 and TRBJ2-7; 10 nucleotides match TRBD1. The V gene's germline CDR1 is SGHTA and CDR2 FQGNSA. The length of the CDR3 is 13 residues. Losses at the gene ends were 5 bases for V and 9 bases for J; bases not matched to a gene: 7. CDR3 DNA: TGTGCCAGCAGCCCGTGGGACAGGGGTAGGCAGTACTTC. Protein product: CASSPWDRGRQYF. Together with reference TRBV7-2 and TRBJ2-7, the CDR3 gives the full variable domain: GAGVSQSPSNKVTEKGKDVELRCDPISGHTALYWYRQSLGQGLEFLIYFQGNSAPDKSGLPSDRFSAERTGGSVSTLTIQRTQQEDSAVYLCASSPWDRGRQYFGPGTRLTVT.

This clonotype has a handful of counts. CDR3 nucleotide sequence: TGTGCCAGCAGTCCGGGACGGTTGAATTCACCCCTCCACTTT. Protein product: CASSPGRLNSPLHF. V gene TRBV12-3 or TRBV12-4 combines with J gene TRBJ1-6; TRBD1 might be the D (5 bases). The CDR3 consists of 14 residues. V was clipped by 5 bases and J by 7 bases, with 12 bases between them.

This clonotype was recorded many times. Because the CDR3 is missing its conserved closing phenylalanine or tryptophan, this is likely a read error. It is unclear where the CDR3 begins or ends on the DNA, so no DNA is shown, and the CDR3 is as TCRdb lists it. V gene TRBV30 combines with J gene TRBJ2-1; the D call in the table, TRBD1, was not verified against the DNA. Germline V gene lookup returns CDR1 GTSNPN and CDR2 SVGIG (reference sequence). The CDR3 sequence runs 8 residues, both termini included. The CDR3 region is CASYYREL.

The genes are TRBV10-3 and TRBJ2-1, with 7 positions matching TRBD2. Germline V lookup: CDR1 ENHRY, CDR2 SYGVKD. The CDR3 has 15 amino acids. The V and J ends lost 10 bases and 9 bases, in that order; junction bases with no gene match: 18. The CDR3: CAKRTSESGVSEQFF. The CDR3 nucleotides are TGTGCCAAGAGAACTAGCGAGAGCGGAGTCAGTGAGCAGTTCTTC.

This clonotype was found many times. The chain has TRBV5-1 and TRBJ2-7; 12 positions agree with TRBD1. Germline values: CDR1 SGHRS, CDR2 YFSETQ. V dropped 3 bases and J dropped 4; count of bases not matched to a gene: 2. The CDR3 is made up of 14 amino acids. The CDR3 reads CASSWGQGAYEQYF. The DNA of the CDR3 is TGCGCCAGCAGCTGGGGACAGGGGGCATACGAGCAGTACTTC.